This T cell receptor (beta chain) was captured by sequencing in a study of T-cell reconstitution after alpha-beta-depleted transplantation in children. With 4 bases removed from V and 4 bases from J, the gap between germline ends came to 19 bases. This CDR3 is 15 amino acids long. CDR1 and CDR2 from the germline V gene are DFQATT and SNEGSKA (reference sequence). Molecular barcoding with unique molecular identifiers was used for the TCRbeta library. TCRdb re-derived calls from the PCR reads in MiXCR, one entry per CDR3 protein. The sample contains hundreds of thousands of distinct CDR3 sequences, approximately 12% of which appear only once.

This TCR derives from a male patient younger than 18 who had a stem cell transplant for acute myeloid leukemia, so the T cells may come from the graft donor. The material was PBMCs, mostly from graft donor cells, obtained 360 days after TCRalphabeta/CD19-depleted stem cell transplant. The J gene is TRBJ1-1, the V gene TRBV20-1; tentatively, D is TRBD1 (6 bases). This CDR3 reads CSATFLPGASTEAFF. In DNA, the CDR3 is TGCAGTGCTACGTTCCTACCGGGGGCGAGCACTGAAGCTTTCTTT.